This TCR beta chain was found in a study of PD-L1 blockade in urothelial cancer. Per the germline V gene, CDR1 is SQVTM and CDR2 is ANQGSEA. The CDR3 runs to 14 residues. The J segment lost 5 bases and the V segment lost 7 bases, leaving 9 bases of the junction unmatched. Data came from immunoSEQ multiplex PCR; TCRdb stores just in-frame clones and leaves some out. The sample records fewer than 40,000 clones, over 70% being singletons. V gene TRBV29-1 combines with J gene TRBJ1-1; 11 nucleotides match TRBD1. The starting material was PBMCs, obtained around atezolizumab (anti-PD-L1) treatment. The clonotype comes from a man aged 50 to 60 with urothelial cancer. The CDR3 DNA reads as TGCAGCGCAAATATGGGACAGGGGGGGACTGAAGCTTTCTTT. The encoded protein is CSANMGQGGTEAFF.